Listed below are T cell receptor beta chains from one sample, sequenced in a study of graft-versus-host responses after intestinal transplantation. Clones were read by immunoSEQ multiplex PCR, and TCRdb kept only the in-frame ones, dropping some. The sample holds over 45,000 clones, approximately 90% seen once. Sequences were derived from PBMCs, sampled 26 days after transplant. The source is a human patient who received an intestinal transplant, so some T cells may come from the graft donor. Both conserved end residues are part of each CDR3. The order of the fields is clone size, V gene, D gene, J gene, CDR3 DNA, CDR3 protein. A D gene is named only where the DNA matches it firmly. The size of a clone is reported for some rows only, either as once, few or many, or as a class for expanded clones.

>.|TRBV13|.|TRBJ1-5
TGTGCCAGCAGCTCGGGGAAGGAGCCCCAGCATTTT
CASSSGKEPQHF
>.|TRBV27|TRBD1|TRBJ1-1
TGTGCCAGCAGTTTATCGGGACAGGGCAATATGAACACTGAAGCTTTCTTT
CASSLSGQGNMNTEAFF
>.|TRBV6-1|.|TRBJ2-2
TGTGCCAGCAGTGAATTTACGAACACCGGGGAGCTGTTTTTT
CASSEFTNTGELFF
>.|TRBV25-1|TRBD1|TRBJ2-1
TGTGCCAGCAGTACCCTGACAGGGGACGACTACAATGAGCAGTTCTTC
CASSTLTGDDYNEQFF
>.|TRBV7-9|.|TRBJ1-5
TGTGCCAGCAGCCCCTCGGGAGGCCCCCAGCAGCCCCAGCATTTT
CASSPSGGPQQPQHF
>.|TRBV19|TRBD2|TRBJ2-7
TGTGCCAGTAGTCCACTCCCGGGAGGGCCCTACGAGCAGTACTTC
CASSPLPGGPYEQYF
>.|TRBV11-2|TRBD2|TRBJ2-3
TGTGCCAGCAGCTTAAGGCGGGGGGGCACAGATACGCAGTATTTT
CASSLRRGGTDTQYF
>.|TRBV27|.|TRBJ1-2
TGTGCCAGCAGTTTAACGGGTTCGGGGTATGGCTACACCTTC
CASSLTGSGYGYTF
>.|TRBV4-1|TRBD2|TRBJ2-7
TGCGCCAGCAGCCAAGAGCCTAGCGGAATAACCTACGAGCAGTACTTC
CASSQEPSGITYEQYF
>.|TRBV13|.|TRBJ2-6
TGTGCCAGCGGCCCTGCCTTCTCTGGGGCCAACGTCCTGACTTTC
CASGPAFSGANVLTF
>.|TRBV19|TRBD1|TRBJ1-2
TGTGCCAGTAGTTCTCCCCCCGGGACAGTCCCTGCTAACTATGGCTACACCTTC
CASSSPPGTVPANYGYTF
>.|TRBV4-1|TRBD1|TRBJ1-5
TGCGCCAGCAGCCCCGCCTGGACAGGGAGGGGTCAGCCCCAGCATTTT
CASSPAWTGRGQPQHF
>.|TRBV7-6|TRBD1|TRBJ2-7
TGTGCCAGCAGCTCGGACAGGGGAGACGAGCAGTACTTC
CASSSDRGDEQYF
>.|TRBV4-1|TRBD2|TRBJ2-3
TGCGCCAGCAGCCAAGGACTAGCGGCGGCAGATACGCAGTATTTT
CASSQGLAAADTQYF
>.|TRBV7-7|TRBD2|TRBJ2-2
TGTGCTAGCAGCTTAAACGGGGGGGCCGTGGTCACCGGGGAGCTGTTTTTT
CASSLNGGAVVTGELFF
>once|TRBV4-2|TRBD1|TRBJ1-5
TGTGCCAGCAGCCCTCTGCCGGGACAGGAGAGCAATCAGCCCCAGCATTTT
CASSPLPGQESNQPQHF
>.|TRBV4-3|.|TRBJ1-2
TGCGCCAGCAGCCAAGGAGGGGAGGGAGGCTATGGCTACACCTTC
CASSQGGEGGYGYTF
>.|TRBV29-1|.|TRBJ2-6
TGCAGCGTCCGGCACAGTCGCTCTGGGGCCAACGTCCTGACTTTC
CSVRHSRSGANVLTF
>.|TRBV6-1|TRBD2|TRBJ2-3
TGTGCCAGCAGTGAACTAGCGGGAGAGACAGATACGCAGTATTTT
CASSELAGETDTQYF
>.|TRBV19|TRBD1|TRBJ1-1
TGTGCCAGTAGTATAGATGGGGACAGGGGAGTGAACACTGAAGCTTTCTTT
CASSIDGDRGVNTEAFF
>.|TRBV15|.|TRBJ1-5
TGTGCCACCAAGGAGGGCCGGGATAGCAATCAGCCCCAGCATTTT
CATKEGRDSNQPQHF
>.|TRBV15|.|TRBJ1-2
TGTGCCACCAGCAGGGCCATCAACTATGGCTACACCTTC
CATSRAINYGYTF
>.|TRBV7-9|.|TRBJ2-2
TGTGCCAGCAGCTTTGGAGGGGATACCGGGGAGCTGTTTTTT
CASSFGGDTGELFF
>.|TRBV7-8|.|TRBJ1-5
TGTGCCAGCAGCTTAGAAGCCGGGGAAAATCAGCCCCAGCATTTT
CASSLEAGENQPQHF
>.|TRBV6-5|TRBD1|TRBJ2-2
TGTGCCAGCAGTTACTCATTGGACAGGGGGATTCGGGAGCTGTTTTTT
CASSYSLDRGIRELFF
>few|TRBV19|.|TRBJ2-1
TGTGCCAGTAGTATAGGAGGGACTTACTACAATGAGCAGTTCTTC
CASSIGGTYYNEQFF
>.|TRBV5-1|TRBD1|TRBJ1-1
TGCGCCAGCAGCCAGACAGGGATCGCTTTCTTT
CASSQTGIAFF
>once|TRBV6-6|TRBD2|TRBJ2-3
TGTGCCAGCAGTCTAGCGGGGGAACGCACAGATACGCAGTATTTT
CASSLAGERTDTQYF
>.|TRBV28|.|TRBJ2-1
TGTGCCAGCGAACTAGCTAATGAGCAGTTCTTC
CASELANEQFF
>.|TRBV6-5|.|TRBJ1-2
TGTGCCAGCAGTTACGGGGGGTTGGGTGGCTACACCTTC
CASSYGGLGGYTF
>.|TRBV4-2|.|TRBJ2-6
TGTGCCAGCAGGGCAGGGGAAAATGGGGCCAACGTCCTGACTTTC
CASRAGENGANVLTF
>.|TRBV30|.|TRBJ1-6
TGTGCCTCCCTGGGGGGTTATAATTCACCCCTCCACTTT
CASLGGYNSPLHF
>.|TRBV7-3|.|TRBJ2-2
TGTGCCAGCAGCTTAGAGGGGGCGGGGACCGGGGAGCTGTTTTTT
CASSLEGAGTGELFF
>.|TRBV9|TRBD2|TRBJ2-1
TGTGCCAGCAGCAAAGCCCTAGGACTAGCGGGGGGGTACTCCTACAATGAGCAGTTCTTC
CASSKALGLAGGYSYNEQFF
>.|TRBV7-3|.|TRBJ2-1
TGTGCCAGCAGCTTAGGAGGCTCCCCCTACAATGAGCAGTTCTTC
CASSLGGSPYNEQFF
>.|TRBV5-1|.|TRBJ1-1
TGCGCCAGCAGCTTGAAGGGGGGGCAGGGCGGGACTGAAGCTTTCTTT
CASSLKGGQGGTEAFF
>.|TRBV6-1|.|TRBJ2-1
TGTGCCAGCAGTGAGGGGAGCTCCTACAATGAGCAGTTCTTC
CASSEGSSYNEQFF
>.|TRBV5-4|.|TRBJ1-2
TGTGCCAGCAGCTTGGGGGGGCCTATTTATGGCTACACCTTC
CASSLGGPIYGYTF
>.|TRBV29-1|.|TRBJ2-1
TGCAGCGTTGAGGGGGCCGGAGATTACGCGAGCTCCTACAATGAGCAGTTCTTC
CSVEGAGDYASSYNEQFF
>.|TRBV7-2|TRBD1|TRBJ1-1
TGTGCCAGCAGCTTGGCAGGGGGGAACACTGAAGCTTTCTTT
CASSLAGGNTEAFF
>.|TRBV5-1|.|TRBJ1-1
TGCGCCAGCAAACTAACAATAGGGAGTGGCACTGAAGCTTTCTTT
CASKLTIGSGTEAFF
>.|TRBV19|.|TRBJ2-3
TGTGCCAGTAGTGCGGTCGGTAGCACAGATACGCAGTATTTT
CASSAVGSTDTQYF
>.|TRBV25-1|.|TRBJ2-3
TGTGCCAGCAGTATCACAGGGTGGGGCACAGATACGCAGTATTTT
CASSITGWGTDTQYF
>once|TRBV7-6|.|TRBJ1-1
TGTGCCAGCAGTCCACCGGGGGGAGACAGACACACTGAAGCTTTCTTT
CASSPPGGDRHTEAFF
>.|TRBV19|TRBD2|TRBJ2-7
TGTGCCAGTAGTATGGGGACTAGCGTCTACGAGCAGTACTTC
CASSMGTSVYEQYF
>.|TRBV30|TRBD1|TRBJ2-7
TGTGCCTGGAGGGGACAGGGATACGAGCAGTACTTC
CAWRGQGYEQYF
>.|TRBV27|TRBD1|TRBJ2-2
TGTGCCAGCAGTTTATCCCTACCCGGGACAGGAAACACCGGGGAGCTGTTTTTT
CASSLSLPGTGNTGELFF
>.|TRBV6-1|TRBD1|TRBJ2-2
TGTGCCAGCATTGACCATCTTGACAGGGGAGCCGGGGAGCTGTTTTTT
CASIDHLDRGAGELFF